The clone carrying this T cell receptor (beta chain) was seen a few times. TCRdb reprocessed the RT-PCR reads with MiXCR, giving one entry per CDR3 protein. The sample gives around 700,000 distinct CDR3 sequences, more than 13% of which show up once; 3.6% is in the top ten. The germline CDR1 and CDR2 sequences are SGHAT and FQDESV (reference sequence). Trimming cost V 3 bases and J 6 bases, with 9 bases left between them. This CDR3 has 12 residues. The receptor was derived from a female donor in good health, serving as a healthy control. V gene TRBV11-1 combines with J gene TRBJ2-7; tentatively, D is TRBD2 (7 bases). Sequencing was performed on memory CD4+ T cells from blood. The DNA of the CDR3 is TGTGCCAGCAGCTTGGGGGGGGCCGAGCAGTACTTC. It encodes CASSLGGAEQYF.